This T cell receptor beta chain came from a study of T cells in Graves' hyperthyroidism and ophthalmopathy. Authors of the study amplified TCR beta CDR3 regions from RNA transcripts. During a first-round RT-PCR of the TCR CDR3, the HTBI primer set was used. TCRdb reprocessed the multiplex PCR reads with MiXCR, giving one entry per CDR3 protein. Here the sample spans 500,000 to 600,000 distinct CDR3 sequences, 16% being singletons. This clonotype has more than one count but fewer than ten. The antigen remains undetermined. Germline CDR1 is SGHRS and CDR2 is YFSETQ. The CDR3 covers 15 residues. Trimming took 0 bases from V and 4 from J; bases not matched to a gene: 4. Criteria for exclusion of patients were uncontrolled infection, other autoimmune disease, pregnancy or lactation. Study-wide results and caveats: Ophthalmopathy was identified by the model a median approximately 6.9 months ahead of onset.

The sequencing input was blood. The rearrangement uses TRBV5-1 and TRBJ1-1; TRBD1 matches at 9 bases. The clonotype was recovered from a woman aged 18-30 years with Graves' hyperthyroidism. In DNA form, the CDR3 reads TGCGCCAGCAGCTTGGTAGGGGACAGGGCCACTGAAGCTTTCTTT. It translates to CASSLVGDRATEAFF.